The 22 T cell receptor beta chains given below trace back to one sample, sequenced in a study of T-cell memory formation after mild COVID-19. TCRdb independently ran MiXCR on the 5' RACE reads; one entry per CDR3 protein. The sample holds 540,000 or so distinct CDR3 sequences, roughly 22% seen once. The sample taken for sequencing was PBMCs or a T cell subset sorted from them (not recorded which). These receptors all stem from an adult woman who had mild COVID-19 (a few samples of this study predate the infection). Cell type and time point are not known.

The chain joins TRBV10-3 to TRBJ1-1; 7 bases agree with TRBD1. Germline assignment: CDR1 ENHRY and CDR2 SYGVKD. This CDR3 comprises 13 residues. The V gene end was trimmed by 5 bases and the J gene end by 5 bases; junction bases not matched to a gene: 5. CDR3 loop: CAISRDRVTEAFF. CDR3 coding DNA: TGTGCCATCAGTCGAGACAGGGTTACTGAAGCTTTCTTT.

V and J are TRBV6-6 and TRBJ1-5; the D is unclear. The CDR3 length is 14 residues. The germline gives CDR1 MNHNY, CDR2 SVGAGI (reference sequence). V lost 6 bases and J lost 0, with 9 bases in between. DNA of the CDR3: TGTGCCAGCAGCCCCGGGAATAGCAATCAGCCCCAGCATTTT. It encodes CASSPGNSNQPQHF.

This clonotype was counted a few times. Written as DNA, the CDR3 is TGTGCCAGCAGTACCCAGTTTCGCGGGCTAACTAATGAAAAACTGTTTTTT. It specifies CASSTQFRGLTNEKLFF. The chain recombines TRBV6-5 with TRBJ1-4; D is unresolved. Trimming stripped 5 bases from V and 1 base from J, with 17 bases between. Germline-derived CDR1 and CDR2 are MNHEY and SVGAGI. The CDR3 has 17 amino acids.

In this sample, this clonotype turned up a few times. The chain employs TRBV12-3 or TRBV12-4 and TRBJ1-1, with D uncertain. V was clipped by 7 bases and J by 6 bases, with 15 bases between them. The CDR3 covers 13 residues. The CDR3 nucleotides are TGTGCCAGCATAAGAGACGGCGCCGCTGAAGCTTTCTTT. Its translation: CASIRDGAAEAFF.

This clonotype showed up just a few times. This chain joins TRBV19 and TRBJ1-5; 8 bases fit TRBD1. V trimming: 3 bases; J trimming: 8 bases; junction bases outside the gene matches: 6. Germline CDR1 and CDR2: LNHDA and SQIVND (reference sequence). This CDR3 is built from 14 residues. The CDR3 region is CASSISRGRKPQHF. The CDR3 DNA follows: TGTGCCAGTAGTATCTCCAGGGGGCGTAAGCCCCAGCATTTT.

The chain links TRBV9 to TRBJ2-3; D tentatively fits TRBD1 or TRBD2 (5 bases each). With 4 bases removed from V and 1 base from J, the gap between germline ends came to 28 bases. Germline V lookup: CDR1 SGDLS, CDR2 YYNGEE. CDR3 length equals 20 residues. Here the CDR3 reads CASSPQLWGTAISRTDTQYF. The CDR3 DNA sequence: TGTGCCAGCAGCCCCCAGTTATGGGGGACGGCAATTTCCCGCACAGATACGCAGTATTTT. Together with reference TRBV9 and TRBJ2-3, the CDR3 gives the full variable domain: DSGVTQTPKHLITATGQRVTLRCSPRSGDLSVYWYQQSLDQGLQFLIQYYNGEERAKGNILERFSAQQFPDLHSELNLSSLELGDSALYFCASSPQLWGTAISRTDTQYFGPGTRLTVL.

This chain joins TRBV15 and TRBJ2-1; no definite D call. The germline gives CDR1 LNHNV, CDR2 YYDKDF (reference sequence). The V gene lost 0 bases and the J gene lost 6 bases, with 6 bases spanning the gap. The CDR3 extends over 13 amino acids. The CDR3 loop reads CATSRDRSNEQFF. CDR3 nucleotide sequence: TGTGCCACCAGCAGAGATCGTTCCAATGAGCAGTTCTTC.

The table lists this clonotype with a few counts. The rearrangement uses TRBV19 and TRBJ2-1; 8 nucleotides line up with TRBD1. The CDR3 covers 14 residues. Trimming cost V 3 bases and J 8 bases; bases outside gene matches: 6. Germline assignment: CDR1 LNHDA and CDR2 SQIVND (reference sequence). The CDR3 here is CASSISQGAYEQFF. CDR3 nucleotide sequence: TGTGCCAGTAGTATTTCCCAGGGGGCATATGAGCAGTTCTTC.

This clonotype was recorded a few times. The chain recombines TRBV24-1 with TRBJ2-2; unclear D gene. Germline V gene data show CDR1 as KGHDR and CDR2 as SFDVKD. The length of the CDR3 is 16 residues. The ends were cut back, 2 bases at V and 1 base at J, with 10 bases in the middle. The DNA for the CDR3 is TGTGCCACCAGTGATTCCGGCTTCCTGAACACCGGGGAGCTGTTTTTT. Amino acid sequence: CATSDSGFLNTGELFF.

The chain carries TRBV5-4 and TRBJ1-2, with 7 nucleotides matching TRBD1. Per germline, CDR1 SGHNT and CDR2 YYREEE (reference sequence). After removal of 1 base from V and 8 bases from J, the junction contained 11 bases not matched to a gene. This CDR3 comprises 15 residues. CDR3 protein: CASSLRTGALRGYTF. DNA for the CDR3: TGTGCCAGCAGCTTGAGGACAGGCGCCCTTCGGGGCTACACCTTC.

This clonotype was counted a few times. V usage is TRBV10-3 and J usage is TRBJ2-1; TRBD1 matches 9 bases. Losses at the gene ends were 2 bases for V and 9 bases for J; bases not matched to a gene: 5. The CDR3 is made up of 14 amino acids. Germline CDR1 is ENHRY and CDR2 is SYGVKD. This CDR3 is CAISEGTGLGEQFF. The CDR3 DNA reads TGTGCCATCAGTGAGGGGACAGGGCTCGGTGAGCAGTTCTTC.

The chain employs TRBV7-2 and TRBJ2-3, with D possibly called TRBD1 or TRBD2 (5 bases each). The CDR3 runs to 18 residues. V was cut by 5 bases and J by 1 base, with 22 bases left in between. Germline values: CDR1 SGHTA, CDR2 FQGNSA. CDR3 protein: CASSQSFGTPGRTDTQYF. The CDR3 nucleotides are TGTGCCAGCAGCCAATCCTTTGGGACCCCCGGGCGCACAGATACGCAGTATTTT. Using reference TRBV7-2 and TRBJ2-3 for the parts outside the CDR3, the full variable domain is GAGVSQSPSNKVTEKGKDVELRCDPISGHTALYWYRQSLGQGLEFLIYFQGNSAPDKSGLPSDRFSAERTGGSVSTLTIQRTQQEDSAVYLCASSQSFGTPGRTDTQYFGPGTRLTVL.

In its sample, this clonotype was seen a few times. V and J are TRBV5-1 and TRBJ1-1; maybe TRBD1 (6 bases). The CDR3 runs to 16 residues. Trimming took 0 bases from V and 0 from J, leaving 12 bases between them. Per germline, CDR1 SGHRS and CDR2 YFSETQ. Written as DNA, the CDR3 is TGCGCCAGCAGCTTGGAACCGGGGACATTGAACACTGAAGCTTTCTTT. It codes for CASSLEPGTLNTEAFF.

The V and J genes are TRBV28 and TRBJ2-7, with a possible D match to TRBD1 (5 bases). CDR1 and CDR2 (germline): MDHEN, SYDVKM. This CDR3 contains 12 residues. CDR3 loop: CAGSQGRQEQYF. Here the CDR3 DNA reads TGTGCAGGAAGCCAGGGCCGGCAAGAGCAGTACTTC.

The J gene is TRBJ2-7, the V gene TRBV7-9; D gene unclear. V was cut by 1 base and J by 13 bases, with 17 bases left in between. The CDR3 consists of 13 residues. Germline lookup yields CDR1 SEHNR and CDR2 FQNEAQ (reference sequence). The CDR3 nucleotides read TGTGCCAGCAGCTTAGATCCTCTGCCAGAGGTATACTTC. This encodes CASSLDPLPEVYF.

This clonotype was picked up a small number of times. The chain has TRBV5-1 and TRBJ2-1, with 10 bases identical to TRBD2. The V segment lost 0 bases and the J segment 8 bases; nucleotides outside the gene matches: 11. The CDR3 spans 17 residues. The germline CDR1 and CDR2 sequences are SGHRS and YFSETQ. DNA for the CDR3: TGCGCCAGCAGCTTGGGGGTAGCGGGGGGCCGGGTCCATGAGCAGTTCTTC. This sequence encodes CASSLGVAGGRVHEQFF.

The gene calls are TRBV5-1 and TRBJ2-5; D is undetermined. Germline V CDR1 and CDR2: SGHRS, YFSETQ. V dropped 1 base and J dropped 3 bases, with 7 bases sitting between them. The CDR3 has 13 residues. This CDR3 reads CASSLYQEETQYF. As DNA, the CDR3 is TGCGCCAGCAGCTTGTACCAGGAAGAGACCCAGTACTTC. The full variable domain, rest sourced from reference TRBV5-1 and TRBJ2-5, is KAGVTQTPRYLIKTRGQQVTLSCSPISGHRSVSWYQQTPGQGLQFLFEYFSETQRNKGNFPGRFSGRQFSNSRSEMNVSTLELGDSALYLCASSLYQEETQYFGPGTRLLVL.

The chain links TRBV6-5 to TRBJ1-1; D gene unclear. Germline assignment: CDR1 MNHEY and CDR2 SVGAGI. This CDR3 spans 14 amino acids. V was cut by 0 bases and J by 5 bases, with 10 bases left in between. CDR3 in DNA: TGTGCCAGCAGTTACTCGATCGGAAGGACTGAAGCTTTCTTT. It encodes CASSYSIGRTEAFF.

This clonotype was detected only a few times. The J gene is TRBJ2-7, the V gene TRBV12-3 or TRBV12-4, with D possibly matching TRBD2 (5 bases). V was shortened by 6 bases and J by 2 bases, with 17 bases between the two germline ends. The CDR3 runs 15 residues. The CDR3 DNA reads as TGTGCCAGCAGCTCACTCGTTAGAGGGCCCTACGAGCAGTACTTC. This sequence encodes CASSSLVRGPYEQYF.

Only a few counts were recorded for this clonotype. The chain joins TRBV30 to TRBJ2-1; D uncertain. The CDR3 loop spans 11 amino acids. Between the trimmed V and J ends, which lost 3 bases and 9 bases, there was a span of 9 bases. CDR1 and CDR2 (germline): GTSNPN, SVGIG (reference sequence). The CDR3 bases are TGTGCCTGGAGGGAAGTGCTTGAGCAGTTCTTC. Residues: CAWREVLEQFF.

In its sample, this clonotype was seen many times. CDR3: CASSYGRWGATGNTIYF. In DNA form, the CDR3 reads TGTGCCAGCAGTTACGGGCGTTGGGGGGCAACTGGAAACACCATATATTTT. The V call is TRBV6-5, the J call TRBJ1-3; D perhaps matches TRBD1 (6 bases). This CDR3 region has 17 residues. The germline V and J ends were trimmed by 2 bases and 2 bases, with 16 bases remaining between them. Germline V gene sequence: CDR1 MNHEY, CDR2 SVGAGI.

In DNA form, the CDR3 reads TGTGCCACCAGCAGAGGGGCGATCCTCCAAGAGACCCAGTACTTC. Translating it yields CATSRGAILQETQYF. The J gene is TRBJ2-5, the V gene TRBV15; D remains unclear. The V end lost 1 base, the J end lost 1 base, and 10 bases lay between the germline ends. Germline V gene lookup returns CDR1 LNHNV and CDR2 YYDKDF (reference sequence). This CDR3 comprises 15 residues. Based on the CDR3 plus reference TRBV15 and TRBJ2-5, the full variable domain is DAMVIQNPRYQVTQFGKPVTLSCSQTLNHNVMYWYQQKSSQAPKLLFHYYDKDFNNEADTPDNFQSRRPNTSFCFLDIRSPGLGDTAMYLCATSRGAILQETQYFGPGTRLLVL.